Following are 27 T cell receptor beta chains from one sample sequenced in a study of T cells in women clearing cervical HPV infection. Measured with immunoSEQ multiplex PCR; TCRdb has only the in-frame clones, and not every one. With tens of thousands of clones in the sample, the ten largest clones hold roughly 1.6%. Sequencing was performed on blood buffy coat. Receptor source: a woman between 18 and 75 years old with a cervical HPV16 infection that either progressed to CIN3+ or cleared (not recorded which).

Of note for this clone: The read halts 3 residues ahead of the CDR3 end, with the missing end drawn from the germline J gene. The V gene is TRBV13, the J gene TRBJ1-5, with 7 bases that match TRBD1. The V gene end was trimmed by 6 bases and the J gene end by 2 bases; junction bases not matched to a gene: 4. From germline, CDR1 is PRHDT and CDR2 FYEKMQ (reference sequence). CDR3 length equals 14 residues. The DNA read from the CDR3 is TGTGCCAGCAGACGCGGACAGGGCAATCAGCCC. This translates into CASRRGQGNQP. The whole CDR3 protein is CASRRGQGNQPQHF.

As for this clone: The CDR3 goes on 3 residues after the read ends, and that part is filled in from the germline J gene. The chain is built from TRBV28 and TRBJ1-2; 8 positions agree with TRBD1. Germline trimming cut 6 bases from V and 2 bases from J; bases unmatched to any gene: 8. Germline values: CDR1 MDHEN, CDR2 SYDVKM. This CDR3 region has 15 residues. The sequenced CDR3 bases are TGTGCCAGCAGCTATCCGGGACAGGCGAACTATGGC. Its translation is CASSYPGQANYG. The CDR3 in full is CASSYPGQANYGYTF.

The DNA read from the CDR3 is TGCGCCAGCAGCTTGCAAGGTTCTGGGGCCAACGTG. Its translation is CASSLQGSGANV. The whole CDR3 sequence reads CASSLQGSGANVLFF. The chain links TRBV5-1 to TRBJ2-2, with D possibly matching TRBD1 (5 bases). The CDR3 end lies 3 residues beyond the end of the read and is filled in from the germline J gene. The CDR3 is 15 amino acids. Germline V gene lookup returns CDR1 SGHRS and CDR2 YFSETQ.

Of note for this clone: The read ends 3 residues before the CDR3 terminus; that terminus is restored from the germline J gene. The V gene is TRBV7-8, the J gene TRBJ1-2; tentative D call: TRBD1 (6 bases). The CDR3 consists of 13 residues. Per the germline V gene, CDR1 is SGHVS and CDR2 is FQNEAQ. The DNA read from the CDR3 is TGTGCCAGCAACAGACAGGCTCACAATGAC. It encodes CASNRQAHND. The full CDR3 protein reads CASNRQAHNDYTF.

Points on this clone: Read coverage stops 3 residues before the CDR3 terminus; the germline J gene supplies the remainder. The chain links TRBV19 to TRBJ2-3; D is unclear. There are 15 residues in the CDR3. Germline CDR1 LNHDA, CDR2 SQIVND (reference sequence). Incomplete CDR3 DNA: TGTGCCAGTAGTATTCAGGTATATGGCAATCAGCCG. Translated, it gives CASSIQVYGNQP. The whole CDR3 is CASSIQVYGNQPQYF.

Incomplete CDR3 DNA: TGTGCCAGCTCACTCAACTCAGCGGGAGAGACC. As protein: CASSLNSAGET. The CDR3 reads in full as CASSLNSAGETQYF. The chain recombines TRBV18 with TRBJ2-5; possible D gene TRBD2, 6 bases. The read stops 3 residues short of the end of the CDR3; the missing end is completed from the germline J gene. The CDR3 has 14 amino acids. Germline CDR1 reads KGHSH; CDR2 reads LQKENI. The V end lost 4 bases, the J end lost 4 bases, and 13 bases lay between the germline ends.

As for this clone: The CDR3 goes on 3 residues after the read ends, and that part is filled in from the germline J gene. V is TRBV19 and J is TRBJ1-1; 7 bases line up with TRBD1. V was clipped by 4 bases and J by 4 bases; unmatched bases: 9. The CDR3 totals 15 residues. Germline V gene sequence: CDR1 LNHDA, CDR2 SQIVND (reference sequence). The chain's CDR3 is CASSTRRQGPTEAFF. The CDR3 DNA, read in part, is TGTGCCAGTAGTACGCGGAGACAGGGTCCCACTGAA.

In regard to this clone: The read ends 3 residues early relative to the CDR3; the germline J gene fills the gap. This rearrangement joins TRBV7-2 to TRBJ1-2; D call uncertain. Germline V CDR1 and CDR2: SGHTA, FQGNSA. The CDR3 loop spans 13 amino acids. Incomplete CDR3 DNA: TGTGCCAGCAGCCGACCAGTAGCAGATACC. Its translation is CASSRPVADT. The entire CDR3 protein reads CASSRPVADTYTF.

As for this clone: The CDR3 end falls 3 residues outside the read, so it is completed with the germline J gene. This chain links TRBV7-9 with TRBJ2-7, with D perhaps TRBD1 (5 bases). CDR3 length: 14 residues. The germline CDR1 and CDR2 sequences are SEHNR and FQNEAQ (reference sequence). V was clipped by 1 base and J by 1 base, with 8 bases between them. The CDR3 is CASSLGQQSYEQYF. The sequenced CDR3 bases are TGTGCCAGCAGCTTAGGACAGCAATCCTACGAG.

In regard to this clone: The missing CDR3 end, 3 residues past where the read stops, is filled in from the germline J gene. The genes are TRBV6-2 or TRBV6-3 and TRBJ2-1, with 7 bases aligning to TRBD2. CDR1 is MNHEY and CDR2 is SVGEGT in the germline V gene. CDR3 length: 14 residues. Losses at the gene ends were 9 bases for V and 1 base for J; bases not matched to a gene: 6. Partial CDR3 DNA: TGTGCCAGTAGTAGCGGGCAGTCCTACAATGAG. It is translated as CASSSGQSYNE. The CDR3, in full, reads CASSSGQSYNEQFF.

Concerning this clone: The read comes to an end 3 residues before the CDR3 does, leaving the germline J gene to fill in the end. V and J are TRBV30 and TRBJ1-4; 8 bases are a match to TRBD1. V gave up 2 bases and J gave up 6 bases; unmatched junction bases: 5. Germline V gene lookup returns CDR1 GTSNPN and CDR2 SVGIG (reference sequence). This CDR3 has 14 residues. The CDR3 bases that were read are TGTGCCTGGAGTTCCGGGACAGGCTATGAAAAA. Translation: CAWSSGTGYEK. The full-length CDR3 reads as CAWSSGTGYEKLFF.

Comments on this clone: The read falls 3 residues short of the CDR3 end, and the missing part is taken from the germline J gene. Other DNA sequences in the same sample also yield this CDR3. The gene calls are TRBV5-1 and TRBJ2-3; perhaps TRBD2 as D (6 bases). There are 15 residues in the CDR3. V lost 0 bases and J 0 bases, leaving 8 bases between the germline ends. CDR1 is SGHRS and CDR2 is YFSETQ in the germline V gene. The CDR3 loop reads CASSLAGTSTDTQYF. CDR3 DNA, as far as it was read: TGCGCCAGCAGCTTGGCAGGGACTAGCACAGATACG.

Incomplete CDR3 DNA: TGTGCCAGCAGCTCATCATATGAGGCG. Translating it yields CASSSSYEA. The entire CDR3 sequence reads CASSSSYEAQYF. The gene calls are TRBV7-2 and TRBJ2-3, with D uncertain. Coverage ceases 3 residues before the CDR3 finishes, and the germline J gene fills in the end. This CDR3 has 12 residues. The germline CDR1 and CDR2 sequences are SGHTA and FQGNSA.

With respect to this clone: Read data end 3 residues before the CDR3 end; the end is taken from the germline J gene. J is TRBJ2-1 and V is TRBV5-4; maybe TRBD1 (6 bases). CDR1 is SGHNT, CDR2 YYREEE, per germline (reference sequence). The V end was cut by 6 bases, the J end by 8 bases, with 15 bases between. The CDR3 is made up of 13 amino acids. The CDR3 loop reads CASNLNREDEQFF. Partial CDR3 DNA: TGTGCCAGCAATTTAAACAGGGAAGATGAG.

A word on this clone: The read gets to within 3 residues of the CDR3 end, and the germline J gene fills in the rest. V and J are TRBV19 and TRBJ2-3; 7 positions agree with TRBD1. This CDR3 spans 16 amino acids. With V trimmed by 3 bases and J by 4 bases, 10 bases remained unmatched. CDR1 is LNHDA and CDR2 is SQIVND in the germline V gene (reference sequence). CDR3 loop: CASSMVRGRWADTQYF. The sequenced CDR3 bases are TGTGCCAGTAGTATGGTAAGGGGGCGATGGGCAGATACG. Supplemented by reference TRBV19 and TRBJ2-3, the full variable domain reads DGGITQSPKYLFRKEGQNVTLSCEQNLNHDAMYWYRQDPGQGLRLIYYSQIVNDFQKGDIAEGYSVSREKKESFPLTVTSAQKNPTAFYLCASSMVRGRWADTQYFGPGTRLTVL.

With respect to this clone: The observed sequence ends 3 residues before the CDR3 terminus, with the missing tail filled in from the germline J gene. The chain links TRBV20-1 to TRBJ1-1, with 9 bases matching TRBD1. The length of the CDR3 is 16 residues. Trimming took 4 bases from V and 4 from J; bases not matched to a gene: 13. In germline, CDR1 is DFQATT, CDR2 SNEGSKA (reference sequence). The covered CDR3 bases are TGCAGTGCTACCACACAGGGGGCGTTTCGGGGCACTGAA. It encodes CSATTQGAFRGTE. The whole CDR3 sequence reads CSATTQGAFRGTEAFF.

Remarks on this clone: Coverage ceases 3 residues before the CDR3 finishes, and the germline J gene fills in the end. This chain links TRBV2 with TRBJ2-4; 7 bases map to TRBD1. CDR1 SNHLY and CDR2 FYNNEI come from the germline V gene. The V gene end was trimmed by 7 bases and the J gene end by 0 bases; junction bases not matched to a gene: 6. The CDR3 has 15 residues. The CDR3 DNA, read in part, is TGTGCCAGCAATGGACAGGACCTAGCCAAAAACATT. It encodes CASNGQDLAKNI. The full CDR3 sequence reads CASNGQDLAKNIQYF. Drawing the rest from reference TRBV2 and TRBJ2-4, the complete variable domain is EPEVTQTPSHQVTQMGQEVILRCVPISNHLYFYWYRQILGQKVEFLVSFYNNEISEKSEIFDDQFSVERPDGSNFTLKIRSTKLEDSAMYFCASNGQDLAKNIQYFGAGTRLSVL.

Of note for this clone: Coverage ceases 3 residues before the CDR3 finishes, and the germline J gene fills in the end. The chain has TRBV2 and TRBJ2-2, with a possible D match to TRBD1 (7 bases). The CDR3 runs to 14 residues. Germline values: CDR1 SNHLY, CDR2 FYNNEI. CDR3 DNA, as far as it was read: TGTGCCAGCAGACAGGGGCGGGGTAATGAAAAG. Translated, it gives CASRQGRGNEK. The CDR3 as a whole reads CASRQGRGNEKLFF. The variable domain in full, completed from reference TRBV2 and TRBJ2-2, reads EPEVTQTPSHQVTQMGQEVILRCVPISNHLYFYWYRQILGQKVEFLVSFYNNEISEKSEIFDDQFSVERPDGSNFTLKIRSTKLEDSAMYFCASRQGRGNEKLFFGEGSRLTVL.

Here the CDR3 reads CASSPRGFYNEQFF. The part of the CDR3 DNA that was read is TGTGCCAGCAGCCCGCGGGGCTTTTACAATGAG. The chain employs TRBV7-8 and TRBJ2-1, with D tentatively TRBD2 (6 bases). The read halts 3 residues ahead of the CDR3 end, with the missing end drawn from the germline J gene. From germline, CDR1 is SGHVS and CDR2 FQNEAQ. The CDR3 spans 14 residues. Trimming took off 5 bases at V and 4 bases at J, with 12 bases between the two ends.

Of note for this clone: The CDR3 is cut off 3 residues early in the read; its end comes from the germline J gene. The gene calls are TRBV2 and TRBJ2-7; no definite D call. V was cut by 7 bases and J by 5 bases, with 18 bases left in between. CDR3 length: 14 amino acids. CDR1 is SNHLY, CDR2 FYNNEI, per germline. The CDR3 bases that were read are TGTGCCAGCATCCCCGCCCCCAGGTCCCACGAG. Translation gives CASIPAPRSHE. The entire CDR3 sequence reads CASIPAPRSHEQYF.

Details on this clone: The DNA ends 3 residues before the CDR3 does, and the rest of the CDR3 is filled in from the germline J gene. V and J are TRBV20-1 and TRBJ2-3; TRBD1 might be the D (6 bases). CDR1 DFQATT and CDR2 SNEGSKA come from the germline V gene (reference sequence). The CDR3 is 13 residues long. The CDR3 DNA, read in part, is TGCAGTGCTAGAGCCAGGGGAAGGGAGACG. Its translation is CSARARGRET. The CDR3 in full is CSARARGRETQYF.

Notes on this clone: Sequencing ends 3 residues short of the CDR3 end; the germline J gene provides the rest. The V and J genes are TRBV11-2 and TRBJ2-3, with 8 positions matching TRBD2. Germline assignment: CDR1 SGHAT and CDR2 FQNNGV. The CDR3 covers 15 residues. The CDR3 region is CASSSGTRVGETQYF. The CDR3 DNA, read in part, is TGTGCCAGCAGTTCCGGGACTAGAGTAGGAGAGACG. Full variable domain (missing parts from reference TRBV11-2 and TRBJ2-3): EAGVAQSPRYKIIEKRQSVAFWCNPISGHATLYWYQQILGQGPKLLIQFQNNGVVDDSQLPKDRFSAERLKGVDSTLKIQPAKLEDSAVYLCASSSGTRVGETQYFGPGTRLTVL.

About this clone itself: From the germline J gene comes the end of the CDR3, since the read stops 3 residues before it. The chain has TRBV18 and TRBJ1-4; D is ambiguous. Per germline, CDR1 KGHSH and CDR2 LQKENI. V shed 4 bases and J shed 7 bases, with 16 bases lying between them. CDR3 length: 15 amino acids. The sequenced CDR3 bases are TGTGCCAGCTCACTACACGACGCGGGGATTGAAAAA. Translating gives CASSLHDAGIEK. From start to end, the CDR3 is CASSLHDAGIEKLFF.

As regards this clone: Read sequence stops 3 residues before the CDR3 end, and the germline J gene provides the missing end. The chain recombines TRBV12-3 or TRBV12-4 with TRBJ2-1; 7 bases fit TRBD1. J was trimmed by 8 bases and V by 4 bases; bases with no gene match: 11. The CDR3 runs 15 residues. The CDR3 region is CASSSYGDRDDEQFF. The part of the CDR3 DNA that was read is TGTGCCAGCAGTTCGTACGGAGACAGGGACGATGAG.

About this clone: Sequencing ends 3 residues short of the CDR3 end; the germline J gene provides the rest. The chain is built from TRBV7-6 and TRBJ2-4; 7 bases map to TRBD1. Germline V gives CDR1 SGHVS, CDR2 FNYEAQ. The CDR3 totals 13 residues. The CDR3 bases that were read are TGTGCCAGCAGCCCCGGGACAGCGTATGGT. Its protein is CASSPGTAYG. The whole CDR3 is CASSPGTAYGQYF.

With respect to this clone: Other DNA variants within this sample encode the same CDR3. Partial CDR3 DNA: TGCGCCAGCAGCTTGGGACAGCTCCAAGAGACC. It codes for CASSLGQLQET. The entire CDR3 reads CASSLGQLQETQYF. V gene TRBV5-1 combines with J gene TRBJ2-5; D is possibly TRBD1 (5 bases). The read terminates 3 residues ahead of where the CDR3 ends, so the germline J gene completes it. This CDR3 has 14 residues. Looked up from germline, CDR1 is SGHRS and CDR2 is YFSETQ. V lost 0 bases to trimming and J lost 1 base, with 7 bases between them.

The CDR3: CASSSPGGGGEQYF. Incomplete CDR3 DNA: TGTGCCAGCAGCTCTCCTGGGGGCGGGGGCGAG. The chain uses TRBV11-3 and TRBJ2-7, with a possible D match to TRBD2 (7 bases). The CDR3 extends 3 residues past the end of the read, so its final part is completed from the germline J gene. This CDR3 is 14 amino acids long. The V gene lost 4 bases and the J gene lost 6 bases, with 16 bases spanning the gap. Germline assignment: CDR1 SGHNT and CDR2 YENEEA.